One sample yielded the 4 T cell receptor beta chains listed below, sequenced in a study of early T cells in non-severe SARS-CoV-2 infection (dated by TCRdb to the early 2020s). Library preparation employed 5' RACE. Reads for this sample came from a NextSeq 500. In-frame beta chains were kept once TCRdb had trimmed the public reads at Q25 with fastp and called clones with MiXCR. Duplicate CDR3 protein sequences are folded into a single record with the most common DNA and genes. For this sample there are approximately 77,000 distinct CDR3 sequences; roughly 12% appear just once. 15% to 17% of the sample belongs to the ten largest clones. Here the sequenced sample was whole blood, taken at baseline. These receptors came from an adult who was a healthcare worker with PCR-confirmed SARS-CoV-2 infection or an uninfected control (not recorded which). The donor label of this sample is uncertain.

The table lists this clonotype with a few counts. The V call is TRBV7-9, the J call TRBJ1-2, with D unresolved. Germline values: CDR1 SEHNR, CDR2 FQNEAQ (reference sequence). Trimming took off 6 bases at V and 3 bases at J, with 20 bases between the two ends. This CDR3 is 16 amino acids long. DNA of the CDR3: TGTGCCAGCAGTCCCGGTGGAGGTCGCCCCTACTATGGCTACACCTTC. This gives the protein CASSPGGGRPYYGYTF.

This clonotype was detected many times. This chain links TRBV3-1 with TRBJ2-7; D perhaps matches TRBD2 (6 bases). Trimming shortened V by 1 base and J by 3 bases, and 13 bases separated the two germline ends. Germline CDR1 and CDR2: LGHDT and YNNKEL (reference sequence). The CDR3 is 15 residues long. CDR3 DNA: TGTGCCAGCAGCCAAGGTCGGGACTGGTACTACGAGCAGTACTTC. Its translation: CASSQGRDWYYEQYF.

This clonotype was detected only a few times. V and J are TRBV5-1 and TRBJ1-2, with 7 bases matching TRBD1. This CDR3 spans 15 amino acids. Trimming took 4 bases from V and 2 from J; bases not matched to a gene: 8. Germline-derived CDR1 and CDR2 are SGHRS and YFSETQ. For the CDR3, the DNA is TGCGCCAGCAGCCCAACAGGGGCGGGAAACTATGGCTACACCTTC. The encoded protein is CASSPTGAGNYGYTF.

This clonotype showed up just a few times. This rearrangement joins TRBV2 to TRBJ2-1; D is uncertain. This CDR3 has 15 residues. The germline V gene has CDR1 SNHLY and CDR2 FYNNEI. Trimming removed 1 base at V and 0 bases at J, with 7 bases between. This CDR3 is CASSEETISYNEQFF. The CDR3 coding sequence is TGTGCCAGCAGTGAAGAAACTATCTCCTACAATGAGCAGTTCTTC.